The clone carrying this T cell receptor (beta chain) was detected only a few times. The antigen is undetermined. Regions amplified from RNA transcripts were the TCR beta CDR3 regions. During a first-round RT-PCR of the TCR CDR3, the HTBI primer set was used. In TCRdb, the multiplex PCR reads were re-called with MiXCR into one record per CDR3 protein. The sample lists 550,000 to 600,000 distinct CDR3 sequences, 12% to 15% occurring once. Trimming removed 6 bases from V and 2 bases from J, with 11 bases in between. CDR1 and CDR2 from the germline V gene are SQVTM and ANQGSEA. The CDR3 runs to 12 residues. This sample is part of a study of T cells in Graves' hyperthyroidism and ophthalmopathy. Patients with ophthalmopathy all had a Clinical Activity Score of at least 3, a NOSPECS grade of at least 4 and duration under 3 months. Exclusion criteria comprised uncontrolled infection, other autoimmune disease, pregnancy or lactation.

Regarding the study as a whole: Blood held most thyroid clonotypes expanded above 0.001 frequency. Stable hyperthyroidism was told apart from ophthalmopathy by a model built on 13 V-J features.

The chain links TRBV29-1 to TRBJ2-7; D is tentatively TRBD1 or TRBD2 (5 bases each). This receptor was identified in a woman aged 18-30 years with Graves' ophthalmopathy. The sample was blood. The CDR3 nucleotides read TGCAGCGTCCGGGACGGACCCTACGAGCAGTACTTC. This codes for CSVRDGPYEQYF.